This T cell receptor beta chain was retrieved from a study of T cells after yellow fever vaccination. Study as a whole: Fractions with few cells were prepared using SMART-Seq v4 Ultra Low Input. The study's findings and limits: Reappearance after the booster was seen for most primary-vaccination clones, at 96% CD4 and 70% to 90% CD8. Clonotype sharing between CD4 and CD8 compartments was small.

This clonotype came up a few times. Its specificity is not known. 5'RACE template switching added a universal primer site and UMIs to TCR cDNA. TCRdb reanalysed the 5' RACE reads using MiXCR and keeps one entry per CDR3 protein. Of roughly 350,000 distinct CDR3 sequences listed, roughly 4.3% are singletons. Trimming took off 4 bases at V and 3 bases at J, with 11 bases between the two ends. This CDR3 is built from 13 residues. The V gene's germline CDR1 is SGHRS and CDR2 YFSETQ. V usage is TRBV5-1 and J usage is TRBJ2-7, with D maybe TRBD1 (5 bases). The sample consisted of PBMCs, taken 5 days after the yellow fever booster vaccination. The TCR originated in a man between 18 and 35 years old who received the YFV17D yellow fever vaccine. The CDR3 sequence: CASSPDQGYEQYF. The CDR3 DNA follows: TGCGCCAGCAGCCCGGACCAGGGCTACGAGCAGTACTTC.